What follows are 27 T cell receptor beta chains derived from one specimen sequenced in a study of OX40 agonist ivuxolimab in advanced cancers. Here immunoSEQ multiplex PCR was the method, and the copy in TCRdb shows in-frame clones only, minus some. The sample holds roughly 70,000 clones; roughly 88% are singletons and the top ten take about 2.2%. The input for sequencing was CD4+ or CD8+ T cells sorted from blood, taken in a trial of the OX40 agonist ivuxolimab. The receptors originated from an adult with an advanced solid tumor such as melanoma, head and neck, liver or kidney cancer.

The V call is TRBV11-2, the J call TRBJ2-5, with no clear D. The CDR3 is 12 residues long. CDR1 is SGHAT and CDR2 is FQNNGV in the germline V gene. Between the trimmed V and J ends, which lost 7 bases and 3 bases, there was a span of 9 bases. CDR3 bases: TGTGCCAGCACTTTCGATAAAGAGACCCAGTACTTC. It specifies CASTFDKETQYF.

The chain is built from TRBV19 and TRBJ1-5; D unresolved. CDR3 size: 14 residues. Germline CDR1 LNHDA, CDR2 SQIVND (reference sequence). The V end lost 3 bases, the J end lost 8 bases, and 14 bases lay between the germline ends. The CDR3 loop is CASSIQEGKEPQHF. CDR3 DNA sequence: TGTGCCAGTAGTATCCAAGAAGGTAAGGAGCCCCAGCATTTT.

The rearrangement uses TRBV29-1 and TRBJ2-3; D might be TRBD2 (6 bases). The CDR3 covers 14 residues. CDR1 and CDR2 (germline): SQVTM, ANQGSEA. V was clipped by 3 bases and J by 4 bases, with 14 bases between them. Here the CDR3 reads CSVEGLDLSDTQYF. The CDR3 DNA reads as TGCAGCGTTGAGGGACTGGACCTTTCAGATACGCAGTATTTT.

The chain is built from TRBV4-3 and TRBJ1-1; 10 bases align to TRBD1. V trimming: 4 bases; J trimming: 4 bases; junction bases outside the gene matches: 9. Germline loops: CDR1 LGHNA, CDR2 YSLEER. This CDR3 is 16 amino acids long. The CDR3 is CASSPLTGGTVTEAFF. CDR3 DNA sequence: TGCGCCAGCAGCCCTCTGACAGGGGGCACGGTCACTGAAGCTTTCTTT.

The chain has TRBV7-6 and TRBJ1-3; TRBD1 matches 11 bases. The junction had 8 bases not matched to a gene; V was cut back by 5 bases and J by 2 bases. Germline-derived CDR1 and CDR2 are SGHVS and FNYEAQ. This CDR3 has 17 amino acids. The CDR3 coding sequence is TGTGCCAGCAGCCGGACAGGGGGCCATATCACTGGAAACACCATATATTTT. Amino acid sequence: CASSRTGGHITGNTIYF.

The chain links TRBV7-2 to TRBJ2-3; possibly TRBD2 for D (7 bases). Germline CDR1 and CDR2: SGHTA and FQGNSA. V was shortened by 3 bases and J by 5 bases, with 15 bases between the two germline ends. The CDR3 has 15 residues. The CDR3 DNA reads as TGTGCCAGCAGCTTTCGATGGGGGGGCCGAGATACGCAGTATTTT. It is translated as CASSFRWGGRDTQYF.

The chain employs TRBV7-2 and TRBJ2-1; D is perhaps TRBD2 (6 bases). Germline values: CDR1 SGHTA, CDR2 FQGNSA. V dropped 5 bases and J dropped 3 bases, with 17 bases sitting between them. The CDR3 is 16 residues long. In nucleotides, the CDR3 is TGTGCCAGCAGCGAAAAGCGGGCAACGCTCTACAATGAGCAGTTCTTC. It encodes CASSEKRATLYNEQFF.

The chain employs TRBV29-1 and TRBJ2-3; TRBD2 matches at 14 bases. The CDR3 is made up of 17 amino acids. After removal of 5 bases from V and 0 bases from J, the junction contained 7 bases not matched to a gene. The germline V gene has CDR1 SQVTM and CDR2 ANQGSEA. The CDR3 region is CSVLTSGGAPSTDTQYF. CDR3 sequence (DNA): TGCAGCGTTCTGACTAGCGGGGGGGCCCCTAGCACAGATACGCAGTATTTT.

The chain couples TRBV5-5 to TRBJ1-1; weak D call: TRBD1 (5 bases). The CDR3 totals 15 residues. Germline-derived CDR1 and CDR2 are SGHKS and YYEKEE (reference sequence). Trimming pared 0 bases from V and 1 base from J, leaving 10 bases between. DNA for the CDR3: TGTGCCAGCAGCTTGGGTCCAGGGCGGAACACTGAAGCTTTCTTT. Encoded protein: CASSLGPGRNTEAFF.

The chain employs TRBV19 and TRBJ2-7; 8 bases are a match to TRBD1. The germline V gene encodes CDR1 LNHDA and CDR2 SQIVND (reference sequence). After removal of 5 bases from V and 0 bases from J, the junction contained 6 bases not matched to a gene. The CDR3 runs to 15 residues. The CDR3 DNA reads TGTGCCAGTAGTTCCGGACAGGGAAGCTCCTACGAGCAGTACTTC. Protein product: CASSSGQGSSYEQYF.

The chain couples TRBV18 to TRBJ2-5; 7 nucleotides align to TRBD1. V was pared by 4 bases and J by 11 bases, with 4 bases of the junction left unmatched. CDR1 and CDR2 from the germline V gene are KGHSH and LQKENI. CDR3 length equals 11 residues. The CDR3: CASSRTGEQYF. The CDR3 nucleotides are TGTGCCAGCTCACGGACAGGAGAGCAGTACTTC.

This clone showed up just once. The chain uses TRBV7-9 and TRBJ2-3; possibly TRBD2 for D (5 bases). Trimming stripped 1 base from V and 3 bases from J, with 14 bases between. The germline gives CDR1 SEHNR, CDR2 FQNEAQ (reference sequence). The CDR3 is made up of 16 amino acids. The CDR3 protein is CASSLVFGVVTDTQYF. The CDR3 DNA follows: TGTGCCAGCAGCTTAGTCTTCGGGGTAGTGACAGATACGCAGTATTTT.

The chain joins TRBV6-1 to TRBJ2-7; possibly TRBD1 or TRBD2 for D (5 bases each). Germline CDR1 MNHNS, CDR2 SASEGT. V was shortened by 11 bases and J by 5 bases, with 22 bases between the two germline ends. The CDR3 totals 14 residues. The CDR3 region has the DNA TGTGCCGTCGGATACCCCGGGACCCGGGACGAGCAGTACTTC. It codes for CAVGYPGTRDEQYF.

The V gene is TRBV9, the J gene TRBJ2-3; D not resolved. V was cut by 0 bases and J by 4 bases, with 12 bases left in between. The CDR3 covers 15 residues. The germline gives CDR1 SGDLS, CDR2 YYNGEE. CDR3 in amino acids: CASSVDVGFADTQYF. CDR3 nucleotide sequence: TGTGCCAGCAGCGTAGACGTAGGGTTCGCAGATACGCAGTATTTT.

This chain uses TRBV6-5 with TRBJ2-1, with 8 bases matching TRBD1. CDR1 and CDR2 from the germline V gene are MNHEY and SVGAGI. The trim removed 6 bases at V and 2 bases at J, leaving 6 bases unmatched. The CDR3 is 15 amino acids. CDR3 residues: CASSFRDRPYNEQFF. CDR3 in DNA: TGTGCCAGCAGCTTCCGGGACAGGCCCTACAATGAGCAGTTCTTC.

The CDR3 loop reads CATRLGASTDTQYF. The CDR3 coding sequence is TGTGCCACCCGTCTGGGGGCTAGCACAGATACGCAGTATTTT. The genes are TRBV2 and TRBJ2-3, with TRBD1 as a possible D gene (6 bases). CDR3 length equals 14 residues. Germline V gene lookup returns CDR1 SNHLY and CDR2 FYNNEI. The V gene lost 10 bases and the J gene lost 0 bases, with 14 bases spanning the gap.

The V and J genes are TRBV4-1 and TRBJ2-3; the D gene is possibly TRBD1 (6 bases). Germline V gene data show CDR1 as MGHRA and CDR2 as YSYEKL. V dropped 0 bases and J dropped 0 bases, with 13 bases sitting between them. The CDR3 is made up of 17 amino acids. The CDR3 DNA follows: TGCGCCAGCAGCCAAGATCCGGGCCAGGGGAGCACAGATACGCAGTATTTT. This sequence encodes CASSQDPGQGSTDTQYF.

The CDR3 nucleotides read TGTGCCAGCAGCCTAAGCGGGACCTCCTACAATGAGCAGTTCTTC. Protein: CASSLSGTSYNEQFF. V and J are TRBV5-4 and TRBJ2-1, with 7 bases fitting TRBD2. Germline V gene lookup returns CDR1 SGHNT and CDR2 YYREEE (reference sequence). Losses at the gene ends were 4 bases for V and 0 bases for J; bases not matched to a gene: 4. CDR3 length: 15 residues.

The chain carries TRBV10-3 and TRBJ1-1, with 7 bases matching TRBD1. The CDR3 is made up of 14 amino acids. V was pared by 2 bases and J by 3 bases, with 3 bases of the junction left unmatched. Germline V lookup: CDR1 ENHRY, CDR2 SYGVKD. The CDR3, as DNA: TGTGCCATCAGTGAGACAGGGGCAGACACTGAAGCTTTCTTT. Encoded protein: CAISETGADTEAFF.

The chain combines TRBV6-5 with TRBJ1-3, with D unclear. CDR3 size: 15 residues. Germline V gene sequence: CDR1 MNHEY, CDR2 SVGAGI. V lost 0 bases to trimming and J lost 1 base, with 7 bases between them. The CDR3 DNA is TGTGCCAGCAGTTACTCGGACGGTTCTGGAAACACCATATATTTT. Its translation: CASSYSDGSGNTIYF.

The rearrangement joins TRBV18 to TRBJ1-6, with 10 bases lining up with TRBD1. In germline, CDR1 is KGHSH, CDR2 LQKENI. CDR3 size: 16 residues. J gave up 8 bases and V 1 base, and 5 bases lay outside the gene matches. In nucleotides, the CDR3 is TGTGCCAGCTCACCACTTCGACAGGGGGCAGATTCACCCCTCCACTTT. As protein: CASSPLRQGADSPLHF.

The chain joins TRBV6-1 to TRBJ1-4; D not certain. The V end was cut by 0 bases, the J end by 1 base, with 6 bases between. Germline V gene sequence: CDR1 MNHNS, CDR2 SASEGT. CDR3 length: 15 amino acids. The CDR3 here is CASSEAWITNEKLFF. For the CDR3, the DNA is TGTGCCAGCAGTGAAGCGTGGATAACTAATGAAAAACTGTTTTTT.

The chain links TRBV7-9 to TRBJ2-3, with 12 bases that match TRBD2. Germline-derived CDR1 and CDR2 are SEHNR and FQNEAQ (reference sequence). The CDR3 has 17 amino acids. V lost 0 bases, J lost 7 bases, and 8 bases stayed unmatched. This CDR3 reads CASSLAGLAGGRNTQYF. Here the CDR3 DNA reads TGTGCCAGCAGCTTAGCTGGGCTAGCGGGGGGGCGGAATACGCAGTATTTT.

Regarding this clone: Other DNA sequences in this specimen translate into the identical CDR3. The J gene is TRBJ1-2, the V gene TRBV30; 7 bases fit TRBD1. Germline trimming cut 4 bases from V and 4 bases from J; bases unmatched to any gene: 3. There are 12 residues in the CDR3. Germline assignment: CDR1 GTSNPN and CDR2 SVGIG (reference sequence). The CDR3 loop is CAWIGQVYGYTF. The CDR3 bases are TGTGCCTGGATCGGACAGGTCTATGGCTACACCTTC.

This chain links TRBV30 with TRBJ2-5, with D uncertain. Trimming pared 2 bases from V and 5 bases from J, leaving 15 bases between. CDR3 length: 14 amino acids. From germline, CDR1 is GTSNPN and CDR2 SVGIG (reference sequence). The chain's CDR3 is CAWSPPFSRETQYF. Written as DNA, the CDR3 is TGTGCCTGGAGTCCCCCGTTTTCTCGGGAGACCCAGTACTTC.

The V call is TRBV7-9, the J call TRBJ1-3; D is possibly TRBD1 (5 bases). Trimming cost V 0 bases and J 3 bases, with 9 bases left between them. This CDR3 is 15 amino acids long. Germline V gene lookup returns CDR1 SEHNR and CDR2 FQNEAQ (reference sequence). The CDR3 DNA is TGTGCCAGCAGCTTAGCGGGGGGAGATGGAAACACCATATATTTT. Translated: CASSLAGGDGNTIYF.

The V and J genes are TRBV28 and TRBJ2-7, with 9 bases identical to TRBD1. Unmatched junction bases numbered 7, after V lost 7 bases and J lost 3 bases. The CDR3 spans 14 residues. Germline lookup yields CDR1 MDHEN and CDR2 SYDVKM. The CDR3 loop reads CASIGGQGLYEQYF. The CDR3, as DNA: TGTGCCAGCATTGGGGGACAGGGCCTCTACGAGCAGTACTTC.